This T cell receptor beta chain was retrieved from a study of T cells in Graves' hyperthyroidism and ophthalmopathy. Duration under 3 months, a NOSPECS grade of at least 4, and a Clinical Activity Score of at least 3 characterized the ophthalmopathy patients. Clinical symptoms, serum thyroxine and TRAb, thyroid ultrasound and orbital computed tomography were used for the diagnoses. What was amplified from RNA transcripts were TCR beta CDR3 regions. A first-round RT-PCR of the TCR CDR3 used the HTBI primer set. One entry per CDR3 protein, called by TCRdb with MiXCR from the multiplex PCR reads. The table includes over 350,000 distinct CDR3 sequences, around 18% detected once. About this clonotype: As yet, its antigen is unknown.

Overall study findings and caveats: Ophthalmopathy could be told apart from stable hyperthyroidism with a 13 V-J model. In blood, most of the thyroid clonotypes expanded above 0.001 were also present.

This CDR3 comprises 13 residues. V was pared by 6 bases and J by 6 bases, with 12 bases between. Germline-derived CDR1 and CDR2 are SNHLY and FYNNEI. The sequencing sample was made of blood. The chain carries TRBV2 and TRBJ1-3; maybe TRBD1 (5 bases). This TCR was sampled from a man between 18 and 35 years old with Graves' ophthalmopathy. The CDR3 loop is CASRQGVENTIYF. The CDR3 DNA reads as TGTGCCAGCAGGCAGGGAGTTGAAAACACCATATATTTT.